This T cell receptor (beta chain) was profiled in a study of T-cell reconstitution after alpha-beta-depleted transplantation in children. This clonotype was seen repeatedly, ten times or more. The CDR3 extends over 14 amino acids. V gave up 5 bases and J gave up 6 bases; unmatched junction bases: 10. Germline CDR1 is DFQATT and CDR2 is SNEGSKA (reference sequence). TCRbeta library preparation incorporated unique molecular identifiers. TCRdb re-analysed the PCR reads in MiXCR, keeping a single row per CDR3 protein. The data hold about 110,000 distinct CDR3 sequences, with over 9% observed a single time.

Sample: PBMCs from the stem cell graft donor, taken from the stem cell graft. This sequence was found in a human donor who donated a stem cell graft to a child with acute lymphoblastic leukemia. The chain is built from TRBV20-1 and TRBJ2-3; 8 bases match TRBD2. The CDR3 is CSAGRAGGHDTQYF. The CDR3 DNA reads TGCAGTGCTGGACGCGCGGGGGGCCACGATACGCAGTATTTT.